The following is a TCR beta chain sequence with its context. Total RNA extraction produced at least 5.5 micrograms (per sample) for the study. The data stem from a study of blood T cells in healthy people across ages. Trimming removed 8 bases at V and 1 base at J, with 6 bases between. From germline, CDR1 is SNHLY and CDR2 FYNNEI. The CDR3 is 12 amino acids. A J-beta primer mix and a sample-barcoded 5' primer were used in a second PCR of roughly 6 to 11 cycles. TCRdb reprocessed the 5' RACE reads via MiXCR and lists one record per CDR3 protein. Of 550,000 to 650,000 distinct CDR3 sequences in the sample, about 28% were seen once.

Sequencing was performed on blood. This rearrangement joins TRBV2 to TRBJ1-5; D unclear. The sequence was collected from a woman older than 75 in good health. Written as DNA, the CDR3 is TGTGCCAGCCAAAGGAGCAATCAGCCCCAGCATTTT. Translated: CASQRSNQPQHF.